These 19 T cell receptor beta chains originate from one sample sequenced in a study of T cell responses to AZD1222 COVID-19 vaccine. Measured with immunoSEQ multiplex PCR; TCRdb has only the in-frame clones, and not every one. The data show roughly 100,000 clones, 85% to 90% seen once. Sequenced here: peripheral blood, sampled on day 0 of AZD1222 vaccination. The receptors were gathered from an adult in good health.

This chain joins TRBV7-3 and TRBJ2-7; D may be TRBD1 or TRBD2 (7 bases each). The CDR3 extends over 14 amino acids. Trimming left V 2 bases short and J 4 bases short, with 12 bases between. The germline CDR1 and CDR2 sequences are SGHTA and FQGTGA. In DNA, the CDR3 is TGTGCCAGCAGCTTAGGGGGGGACAGATACGAGCAGTACTTC. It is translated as CASSLGGDRYEQYF.

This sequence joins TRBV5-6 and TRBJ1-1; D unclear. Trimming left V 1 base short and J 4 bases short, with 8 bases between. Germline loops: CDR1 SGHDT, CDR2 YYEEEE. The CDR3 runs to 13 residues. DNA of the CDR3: TGTGCCAGCAGCTTGCAACGGGGCACTGAAGCTTTCTTT. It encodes CASSLQRGTEAFF.

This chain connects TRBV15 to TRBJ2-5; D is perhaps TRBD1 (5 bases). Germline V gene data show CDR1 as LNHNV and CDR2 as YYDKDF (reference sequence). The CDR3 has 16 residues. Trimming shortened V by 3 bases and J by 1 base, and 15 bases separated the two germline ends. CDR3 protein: CATSRNAMTVQETQYF. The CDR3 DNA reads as TGTGCCACCAGCAGGAATGCTATGACAGTCCAAGAGACCCAGTACTTC.

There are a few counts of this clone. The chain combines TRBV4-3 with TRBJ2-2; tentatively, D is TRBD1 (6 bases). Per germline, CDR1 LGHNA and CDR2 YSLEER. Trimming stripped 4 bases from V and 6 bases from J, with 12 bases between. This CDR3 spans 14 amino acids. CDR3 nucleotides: TGCGCCAGCAGCCCGGACAGAGAGGCCGGGGAGCTGTTTTTT. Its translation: CASSPDREAGELFF.

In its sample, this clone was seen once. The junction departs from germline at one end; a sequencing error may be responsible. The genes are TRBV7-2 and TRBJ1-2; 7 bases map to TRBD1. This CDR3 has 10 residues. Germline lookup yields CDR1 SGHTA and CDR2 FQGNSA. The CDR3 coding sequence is TGTGCCAGCAGCCTCGGGACAGCATGGTTC. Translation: CASSLGTAWF. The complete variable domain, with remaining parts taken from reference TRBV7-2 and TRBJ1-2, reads GAGVSQSPSNKVTEKGKDVELRCDPISGHTALYWYRQSLGQGLEFLIYFQGNSAPDKSGLPSDRFSAERTGGSVSTLTIQRTQQEDSAVYLCASSLGTAWFGSGTRLTVV.

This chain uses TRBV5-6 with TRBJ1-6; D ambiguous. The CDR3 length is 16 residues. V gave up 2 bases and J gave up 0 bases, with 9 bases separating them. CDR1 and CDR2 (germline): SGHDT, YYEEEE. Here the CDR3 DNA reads TGTGCCAGCAGCTTTAGCGGGAGCTCCTATAATTCACCCCTCCACTTT. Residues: CASSFSGSSYNSPLHF.

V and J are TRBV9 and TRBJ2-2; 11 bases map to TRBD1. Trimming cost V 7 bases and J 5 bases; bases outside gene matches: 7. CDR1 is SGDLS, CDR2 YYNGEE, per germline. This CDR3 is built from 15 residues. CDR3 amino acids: CASGSGTGGTGELFF. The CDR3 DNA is TGTGCCAGCGGCTCCGGGACAGGGGGAACCGGGGAGCTGTTTTTT.

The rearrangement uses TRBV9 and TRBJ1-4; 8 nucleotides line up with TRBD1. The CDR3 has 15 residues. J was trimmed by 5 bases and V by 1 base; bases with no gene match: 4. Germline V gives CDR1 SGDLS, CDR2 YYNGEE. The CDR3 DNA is TGTGCCAGCAGCGTAATACAGGGGGGAAATGAAAAACTGTTTTTT. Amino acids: CASSVIQGGNEKLFF.

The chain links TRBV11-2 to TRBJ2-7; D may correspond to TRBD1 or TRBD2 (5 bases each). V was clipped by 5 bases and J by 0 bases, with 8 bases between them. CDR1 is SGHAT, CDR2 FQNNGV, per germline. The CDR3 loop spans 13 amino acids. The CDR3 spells CASSRDASYEQYF. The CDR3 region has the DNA TGTGCCAGCAGCCGGGACGCCTCCTACGAGCAGTACTTC. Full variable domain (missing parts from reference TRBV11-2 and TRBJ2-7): EAGVAQSPRYKIIEKRQSVAFWCNPISGHATLYWYQQILGQGPKLLIQFQNNGVVDDSQLPKDRFSAERLKGVDSTLKIQPAKLEDSAVYLCASSRDASYEQYFGPGTRLTVT.

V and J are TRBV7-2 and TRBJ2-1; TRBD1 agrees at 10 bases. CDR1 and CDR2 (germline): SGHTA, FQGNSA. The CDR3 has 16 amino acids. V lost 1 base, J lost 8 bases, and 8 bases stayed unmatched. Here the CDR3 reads CASSLDLTGGRDEQFF. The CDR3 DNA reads TGTGCCAGCAGCTTAGATCTGACAGGGGGCCGAGATGAGCAGTTCTTC.

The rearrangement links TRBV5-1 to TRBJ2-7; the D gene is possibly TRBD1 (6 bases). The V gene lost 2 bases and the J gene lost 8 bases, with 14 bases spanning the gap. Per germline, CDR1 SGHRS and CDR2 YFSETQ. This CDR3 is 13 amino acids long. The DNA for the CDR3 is TGCGCCAGCAGCTTAGAACAGGGTGAACAGCAGTACTTC. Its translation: CASSLEQGEQQYF.

The CDR3 DNA sequence: TGTGCCAGCAGCCCTAGTAGCGGGGGTACTAATGAAAAACTGTTTTTT. Its protein is CASSPSSGGTNEKLFF. The rearrangement uses TRBV4-2 and TRBJ1-4; weak D call: TRBD1 (5 bases). V lost 4 bases and J 2 bases, leaving 14 bases between the germline ends. The CDR3 has 16 residues. The V gene's germline CDR1 is LGHNA and CDR2 YNFKEQ.

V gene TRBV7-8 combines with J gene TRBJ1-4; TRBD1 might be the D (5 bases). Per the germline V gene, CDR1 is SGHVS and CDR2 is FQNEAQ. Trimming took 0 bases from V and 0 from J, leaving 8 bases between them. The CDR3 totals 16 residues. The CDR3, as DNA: TGTGCCAGCAGCTTAGCGGCGACAGCAACTAATGAAAAACTGTTTTTT. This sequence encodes CASSLAATATNEKLFF.

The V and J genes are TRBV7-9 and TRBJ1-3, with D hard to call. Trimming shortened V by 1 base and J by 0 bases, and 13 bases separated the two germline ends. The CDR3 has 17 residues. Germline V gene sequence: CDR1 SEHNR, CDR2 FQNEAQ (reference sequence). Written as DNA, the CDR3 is TGTGCCAGCAGCTTAGAGATGGTGCCAGGCTCTGGAAACACCATATATTTT. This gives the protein CASSLEMVPGSGNTIYF.

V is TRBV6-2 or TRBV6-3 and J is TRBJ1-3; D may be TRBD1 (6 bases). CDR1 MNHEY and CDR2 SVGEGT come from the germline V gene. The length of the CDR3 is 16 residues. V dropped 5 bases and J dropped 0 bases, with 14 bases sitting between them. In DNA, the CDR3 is TGTGCCAGCAGTGATCCGGGGGGCGTCTCTGGAAACACCATATATTTT. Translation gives CASSDPGGVSGNTIYF.

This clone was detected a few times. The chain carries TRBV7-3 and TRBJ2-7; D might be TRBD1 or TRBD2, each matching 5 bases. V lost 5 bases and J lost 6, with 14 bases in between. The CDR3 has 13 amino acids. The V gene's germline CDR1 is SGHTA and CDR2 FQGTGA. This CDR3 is CASSLGPLGEQYF. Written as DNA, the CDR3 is TGTGCCAGCAGCCTGGGACCCCTCGGCGAGCAGTACTTC.

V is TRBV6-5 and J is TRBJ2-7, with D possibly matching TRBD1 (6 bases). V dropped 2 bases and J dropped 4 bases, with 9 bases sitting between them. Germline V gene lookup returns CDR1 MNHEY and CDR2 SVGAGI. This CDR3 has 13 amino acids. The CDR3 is CASSYLTGYEQYF. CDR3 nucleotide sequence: TGTGCCAGCAGTTACCTGACAGGTTACGAGCAGTACTTC.

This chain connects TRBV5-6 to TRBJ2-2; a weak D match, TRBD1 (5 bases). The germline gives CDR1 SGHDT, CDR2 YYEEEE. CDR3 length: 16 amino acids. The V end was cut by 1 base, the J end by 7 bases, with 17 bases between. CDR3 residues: CASSLMGQGSHGELFF. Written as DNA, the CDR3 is TGTGCCAGCAGCTTGATGGGCCAGGGAAGTCACGGGGAGCTGTTTTTT.

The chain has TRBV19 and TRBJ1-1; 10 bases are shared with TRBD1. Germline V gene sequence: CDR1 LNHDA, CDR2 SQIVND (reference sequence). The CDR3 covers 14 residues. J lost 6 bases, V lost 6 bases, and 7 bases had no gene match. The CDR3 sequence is CASRITGTGAEAFF. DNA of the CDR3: TGTGCCAGTAGGATAACCGGGACAGGGGCTGAAGCTTTCTTT.